Here is one T cell receptor beta chain with its context. Its antigen is unidentified. The record originates from a study of T cells in women clearing cervical HPV infection. Measured with immunoSEQ multiplex PCR; TCRdb has only the in-frame clones, and not every one. Its listing shows about 33,000 clones. Regarding the study as a whole: CIN3+ cases had significantly higher TCR richness than controls; evenness did not differ. Richness differences could reflect unmeasured T-cell content per sample.

The source is a woman aged 18-70 years with a cervical HPV16 infection that either progressed to CIN3+ or cleared (not recorded which). Sample: blood buffy coat.

The part of the CDR3 DNA that was read is TGTGCCAGCAAAACTAGCGCTCCCCAGGTGGAGACC. The encoded protein is CASKTSAPQVET. The full CDR3 protein is CASKTSAPQVETQYF. The J gene is TRBJ2-5, the V gene TRBV28; 7 bases are a match to TRBD2. The CDR3 end falls 3 residues outside the read, so it is completed with the germline J gene. With V trimmed by 7 bases and J by 5 bases, 13 bases remained unmatched. The germline V gene has CDR1 MDHEN and CDR2 SYDVKM. The CDR3 loop spans 15 amino acids. Full variable domain (outside the CDR3, taken from reference TRBV28 and TRBJ2-5): DVKVTQSSRYLVKRTGEKVFLECVQDMDHENMFWYRQDPGLGLRLIYFSYDVKMKEKGDIPEGYSVSREKKERFSLILESASTNQTSMYLCASKTSAPQVETQYFGPGTRLLVL.